This TCR beta chain was recovered during a study of blood T cell repertoires in COVID-19. Study-wide background: From T cells, B-cell-depleted T cells, or PBMCs came the material, which was cDNA or gDNA.

CDR1 and CDR2 (germline): MNHEY, SVGAGI. The CDR3 runs 15 residues. The trim removed 6 bases at V and 1 base at J, leaving 6 bases unmatched. Authors' analysis steps: Amplification with reference gene primers provided the estimates of nucleated cell counts. Only in-frame clones appear in the TCRdb table, and some are missing; sequencing was by immunoSEQ multiplex PCR. The DNA gave D and trimming, while V, J and clone size come from that table. The table has 150,000 to 190,000 clones, under 85% seen once. This chain links TRBV6-5 with TRBJ2-4; 7 nucleotides agree with TRBD1. Sequenced: peripheral blood. This TCR derives from a woman aged 80 or over with acute or convalescent COVID-19. The CDR3 sequence: CASSRDRDAKNIQYF. In DNA, the CDR3 is TGTGCCAGCAGCCGAGACAGGGATGCCAAAAACATTCAGTACTTC.